The 26 T cell receptor beta chains presented below share a single source sample, sequenced in a study of blood T cell repertoires in COVID-19. Sequenced by immunoSEQ multiplex PCR; TCRdb stores in-frame clones only, minus some. Of roughly 87,000 clones in the sample, around nine tenths were seen once. The sequencing input was peripheral blood. Receptors originate from a middle-aged man with acute or convalescent COVID-19.

This clone was detected once. The chain links TRBV28 to TRBJ1-1; D is undetermined. The CDR3 contains 12 residues. Deletions cut 8 bases from V and 6 bases from J, with 13 bases between. CDR1 MDHEN and CDR2 SYDVKM come from the germline V gene. The CDR3 sequence is CASERERAEAFF. In DNA, the CDR3 is TGTGCCAGCGAACGGGAGAGGGCTGAAGCTTTCTTT.

The rearrangement uses TRBV7-9 and TRBJ2-7; D is unclear. This CDR3 region has 14 residues. Germline V lookup: CDR1 SEHNR, CDR2 FQNEAQ (reference sequence). V lost 1 base and J lost 0, with 7 bases in between. CDR3 nucleotide sequence: TGTGCCAGCAGCTTAGGGTGGAGCTCCTACGAGCAGTACTTC. Translation: CASSLGWSSYEQYF.

The genes are TRBV27 and TRBJ1-6; D call uncertain. Trimming removed 3 bases from V and 8 bases from J, with 5 bases in between. The germline gives CDR1 MNHEY, CDR2 SMNVEV (reference sequence). The CDR3 length is 12 residues. The DNA for the CDR3 is TGTGCCAGCAGTTTTCGGGATTCACCCCTCCACTTT. Encoded protein: CASSFRDSPLHF.

The gene calls are TRBV6-2 or TRBV6-3 and TRBJ2-1; 9 bases are shared with TRBD2. The CDR3 is made up of 16 amino acids. CDR1 is MNHEY and CDR2 is SVGEGT in the germline V gene. With 3 bases clipped from V and 7 bases from J, the junction kept 10 bases outside the gene matches. In nucleotides, the CDR3 is TGTGCCAGCAGTTATGGCGGGGGGGCTAATTTTAATGAGCAGTTCTTC. This translates into CASSYGGGANFNEQFF.

With regard to this clone: The junction shows a germline mismatch at one end, possibly a read error. The genes are TRBV19 and TRBJ1-1, with D tentatively TRBD1 (6 bases). CDR1 LNHDA and CDR2 SQIVND come from the germline V gene (reference sequence). There are 16 residues in the CDR3. The CDR3 bases are TGTGCCAGTACTATAGGTACAGGGTTATTGTACACTGAAGCTTTCTTT. It specifies CASTIGTGLLYTEAFF. The full variable domain, rest sourced from reference TRBV19 and TRBJ1-1, is DGGITQSPKYLFRKEGQNVTLSCEQNLNHDAMYWYRQDPGQGLRLIYYSQIVNDFQKGDIAEGYSVSREKKESFPLTVTSAQKNPTAFYLCASTIGTGLLYTEAFFGQGTRLTVV.

The V call is TRBV2, the J call TRBJ1-2; TRBD1 matches at 7 bases. After removal of 2 bases from V and 6 bases from J, the junction contained 6 bases not matched to a gene. This CDR3 is built from 14 residues. Germline V gene sequence: CDR1 SNHLY, CDR2 FYNNEI. The CDR3 here is CASSEPDRVNGYTF. CDR3 bases: TGTGCCAGCAGTGAACCCGACAGGGTAAATGGCTACACCTTC.

The V gene is TRBV18, the J gene TRBJ1-1, with 7 bases that match TRBD1. CDR1 is KGHSH, CDR2 LQKENI, per germline. V lost 3 bases to trimming and J lost 2 bases; unmatched junction nucleotides: 3. This CDR3 spans 14 amino acids. CDR3 in DNA: TGTGCCAGCTCACCCCAGGGGGACAACACTGAAGCTTTCTTT. Protein product: CASSPQGDNTEAFF.

The CDR3 DNA sequence: TGTGCCAGTAGTACCGCCCCCGCGTTCCGTGGAAACACCATATATTTT. Its translation: CASSTAPAFRGNTIYF. The chain couples TRBV19 to TRBJ1-3; D remains ambiguous. V was cut by 4 bases and J by 3 bases, with 16 bases left in between. CDR1 is LNHDA, CDR2 SQIVND, per germline (reference sequence). This CDR3 is 16 amino acids long.

This clone was observed a single time. The rearrangement links TRBV19 to TRBJ2-3; tentative D call: TRBD1 (5 bases). The V gene's germline CDR1 is LNHDA and CDR2 SQIVND (reference sequence). V lost 6 bases and J 0 bases, leaving 13 bases between the germline ends. This CDR3 has 15 amino acids. The CDR3 sequence: CASRETGGSTDTQYF. The DNA of the CDR3 is TGTGCCAGTAGGGAAACAGGCGGCAGCACAGATACGCAGTATTTT.

This clone was detected only once. The V gene is TRBV7-9, the J gene TRBJ1-3; D is uncertain. Germline lookup yields CDR1 SEHNR and CDR2 FQNEAQ (reference sequence). Trimming left V 5 bases short and J 0 bases short, with 11 bases between. This CDR3 is 15 amino acids long. The CDR3 region is CASSPEAISGNTIYF. The CDR3 DNA is TGTGCCAGCAGCCCCGAGGCTATCTCTGGAAACACCATATATTTT.

This chain joins TRBV5-1 and TRBJ1-3, with D unclear. Germline CDR1 and CDR2: SGHRS and YFSETQ. V gave up 0 bases and J gave up 1 base, with 8 bases separating them. The CDR3 runs to 15 residues. The CDR3 loop is CASSLGPGSGNTIYF. CDR3 sequence (DNA): TGCGCCAGCAGCTTGGGCCCGGGATCTGGAAACACCATATATTTT.

This chain connects TRBV6-2 or TRBV6-3 to TRBJ2-1; maybe TRBD1 (5 bases). Germline loops: CDR1 MNHEY, CDR2 SVGEGT. The CDR3 is made up of 16 amino acids. The V and J ends lost 2 bases and 4 bases respectively, with 15 bases between them. The CDR3 loop is CASSYPDSASYNEQFF. The CDR3 region has the DNA TGTGCCAGCAGTTACCCCGACAGTGCCTCGTACAATGAGCAGTTCTTC.

CDR3 region: CASILQGGFEAFF. The CDR3 nucleotides are TGTGCCAGCATCCTACAGGGGGGGTTTGAAGCTTTCTTT. The genes are TRBV12-3 or TRBV12-4 and TRBJ1-1, with TRBD1 matching 8 bases. The CDR3 runs to 13 residues. V lost 7 bases, J lost 7 bases, and 8 bases stayed unmatched.

This chain links TRBV7-2 with TRBJ2-1, with D possibly TRBD1 on 6 matching bases. Between the trimmed V and J ends, which lost 0 bases and 2 bases, there was a span of 14 bases. The germline V gene encodes CDR1 SGHTA and CDR2 FQGNSA. This CDR3 is built from 17 residues. The CDR3 DNA is TGTGCCAGCAGCTTAGCTGGGACACCTGCACCCTACAATGAGCAGTTCTTC. This sequence encodes CASSLAGTPAPYNEQFF.

The chain uses TRBV18 and TRBJ1-1, with D possibly TRBD1 on 6 matching bases. The V end lost 5 bases, the J end lost 1 base, and 11 bases lay between the germline ends. Germline loops: CDR1 KGHSH, CDR2 LQKENI. This CDR3 is 14 amino acids long. The CDR3 region is CASSISQGNTEAFF. The CDR3 coding sequence is TGTGCCAGCTCAATCTCACAGGGGAACACTGAAGCTTTCTTT. Complete variable domain (other parts from reference TRBV18 and TRBJ1-1): NAGVMQNPRHLVRRRGQEARLRCSPMKGHSHVYWYRQLPEEGLKFMVYLQKENIIDESGMPKERFSAEFPKEGPSILRIQQVVRGDSAAYFCASSISQGNTEAFFGQGTRLTVV.

The chain couples TRBV27 to TRBJ1-5; 11 bases agree with TRBD1. Germline V gene lookup returns CDR1 MNHEY and CDR2 SMNVEV (reference sequence). The J segment lost 7 bases and the V segment lost 1 base, leaving 6 bases of the junction unmatched. There are 16 residues in the CDR3. The CDR3: CASSLFWTGGRQPQHF. The CDR3 DNA is TGTGCCAGCAGTTTATTCTGGACAGGGGGCAGGCAGCCCCAGCATTTT.

This sequence joins TRBV6-2 or TRBV6-3 and TRBJ1-5; D not resolved. This CDR3 comprises 15 residues. Germline V gene lookup returns CDR1 MNHEY and CDR2 SVGEGT. Trimming removed 0 bases from V and 7 bases from J, with 13 bases in between. CDR3 DNA: TGTGCCAGCAGTTACTCGAGTGACGGGGTGCAGCCCCAGCATTTT. This encodes CASSYSSDGVQPQHF.

V is TRBV24-1 and J is TRBJ2-6, with D possibly TRBD1 on 5 matching bases. CDR1 and CDR2 from the germline V gene are KGHDR and SFDVKD. The germline V and J ends were trimmed by 3 bases and 1 base, with 9 bases remaining between them. The CDR3 covers 16 residues. CDR3 nucleotide sequence: TGTGCCACCAGTGATCCTCAGGGATCTGGGGCCAACGTCCTGACTTTC. Its translation: CATSDPQGSGANVLTF.

The gene calls are TRBV5-1 and TRBJ1-1, with D maybe TRBD1 (5 bases). CDR1 SGHRS and CDR2 YFSETQ come from the germline V gene. Between the trimmed V and J ends, which lost 5 bases and 0 bases, there was a span of 17 bases. CDR3 length: 16 amino acids. The CDR3 sequence is CASSMGRRGLNTEAFF. The CDR3 DNA follows: TGCGCCAGCAGTATGGGTCGGCGGGGACTGAACACTGAAGCTTTCTTT.

The chain uses TRBV27 and TRBJ1-2; maybe TRBD1 (6 bases). Trimming removed 6 bases from V and 0 bases from J, with 14 bases in between. From germline, CDR1 is MNHEY and CDR2 SMNVEV (reference sequence). The CDR3 loop spans 15 amino acids. CDR3 sequence reads: CASRASGEPNYGYTF. The CDR3 region has the DNA TGTGCCAGCAGGGCCTCAGGGGAACCTAACTATGGCTACACCTTC.

The chain couples TRBV5-4 to TRBJ1-2, with D possibly being TRBD1 (5 bases). The CDR3 is 14 amino acids. Trimming stripped 0 bases from V and 0 bases from J, with 6 bases between. Germline values: CDR1 SGHNT, CDR2 YYREEE (reference sequence). The CDR3 here is CASSLDRTNYGYTF. In DNA form, the CDR3 reads TGTGCCAGCAGCTTGGACAGGACTAACTATGGCTACACCTTC.

V is TRBV5-1 and J is TRBJ2-3; 16 positions match TRBD2. The CDR3 covers 17 residues. Germline trimming cut 4 bases from V and 4 bases from J; bases unmatched to any gene: 6. The germline V gene has CDR1 SGHRS and CDR2 YFSETQ. The DNA of the CDR3 is TGCGCCAGCAGCGCGGGACTAGCGGGGGGGCTGGCAGATACGCAGTATTTT. Translating it yields CASSAGLAGGLADTQYF.

In DNA form, the CDR3 reads TGTGCCAGCAGTAGCGGAGCCAAAAACATTCAGTACTTC. Residues: CASSSGAKNIQYF. V usage is TRBV6-5 and J usage is TRBJ2-4; D is possibly TRBD2 (5 bases). The CDR3 contains 13 residues. Germline-derived CDR1 and CDR2 are MNHEY and SVGAGI. Trimming removed 5 bases at V and 0 bases at J, with 5 bases between.

The chain joins TRBV27 to TRBJ2-1, with 8 bases identical to TRBD2. Germline CDR1 and CDR2: MNHEY and SMNVEV (reference sequence). CDR3 size: 15 residues. The V and J ends lost 6 bases and 7 bases, in that order; junction bases with no gene match: 11. CDR3 nucleotide sequence: TGTGCCAGCAGCGTATTAGCGGGGACGAGGAATGAGCAGTTCTTC. The encoded protein is CASSVLAGTRNEQFF.

This chain uses TRBV18 with TRBJ1-2; no clear D gene. Looked up from germline, CDR1 is KGHSH and CDR2 is LQKENI. V gave up 3 bases and J gave up 4 bases, with 9 bases separating them. This CDR3 region has 13 residues. CDR3 loop: CASSPDGVYGYTF. The CDR3 nucleotides are TGTGCCAGCTCACCGGATGGAGTCTATGGCTACACCTTC. The complete variable domain, with remaining parts taken from reference TRBV18 and TRBJ1-2, reads NAGVMQNPRHLVRRRGQEARLRCSPMKGHSHVYWYRQLPEEGLKFMVYLQKENIIDESGMPKERFSAEFPKEGPSILRIQQVVRGDSAAYFCASSPDGVYGYTFGSGTRLTVV.

The chain recombines TRBV29-1 with TRBJ1-2, with 7 positions matching TRBD1. CDR1 is SQVTM, CDR2 ANQGSEA, per germline. CDR3 length: 13 residues. J lost 6 bases, V lost 5 bases, and 9 bases had no gene match. The CDR3 reads CSVRKGASDGYTF. The CDR3 coding sequence is TGCAGCGTTCGCAAGGGGGCGTCTGATGGCTACACCTTC.